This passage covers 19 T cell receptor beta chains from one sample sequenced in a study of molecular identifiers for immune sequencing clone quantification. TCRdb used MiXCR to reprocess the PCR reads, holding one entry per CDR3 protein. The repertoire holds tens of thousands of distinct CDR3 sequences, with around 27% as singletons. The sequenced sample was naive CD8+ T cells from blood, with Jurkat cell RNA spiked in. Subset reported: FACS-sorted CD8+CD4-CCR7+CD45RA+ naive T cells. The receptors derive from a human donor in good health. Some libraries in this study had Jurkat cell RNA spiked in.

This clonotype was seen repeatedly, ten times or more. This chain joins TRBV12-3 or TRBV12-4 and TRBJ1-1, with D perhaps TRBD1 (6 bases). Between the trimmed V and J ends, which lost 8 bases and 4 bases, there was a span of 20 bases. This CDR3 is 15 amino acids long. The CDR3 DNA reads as TGTGCCAGCCTACCCAGGGGAAAGGGGCTCACTGAAGCTTTCTTT. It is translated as CASLPRGKGLTEAFF.

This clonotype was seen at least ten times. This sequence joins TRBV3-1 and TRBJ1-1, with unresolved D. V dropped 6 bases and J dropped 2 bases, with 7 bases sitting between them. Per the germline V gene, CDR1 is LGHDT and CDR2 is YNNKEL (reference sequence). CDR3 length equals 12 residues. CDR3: CASSPPNTEAFF. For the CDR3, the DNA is TGTGCCAGCAGTCCACCAAACACTGAAGCTTTCTTT.

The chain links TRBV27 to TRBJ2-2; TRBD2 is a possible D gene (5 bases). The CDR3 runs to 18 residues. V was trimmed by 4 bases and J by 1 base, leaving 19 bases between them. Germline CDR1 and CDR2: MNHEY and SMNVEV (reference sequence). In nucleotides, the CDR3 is TGTGCCAGCAGTTCCCATAATTTCCGGACTGAGAACACCGGGGAGCTGTTTTTT. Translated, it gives CASSSHNFRTENTGELFF.

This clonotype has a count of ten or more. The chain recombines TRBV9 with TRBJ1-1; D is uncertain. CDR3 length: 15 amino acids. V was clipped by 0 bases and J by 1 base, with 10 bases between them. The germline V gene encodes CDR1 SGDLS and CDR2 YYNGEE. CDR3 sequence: CASSVEAESNTEAFF. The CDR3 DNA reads TGTGCCAGCAGCGTAGAAGCGGAGTCGAACACTGAAGCTTTCTTT.

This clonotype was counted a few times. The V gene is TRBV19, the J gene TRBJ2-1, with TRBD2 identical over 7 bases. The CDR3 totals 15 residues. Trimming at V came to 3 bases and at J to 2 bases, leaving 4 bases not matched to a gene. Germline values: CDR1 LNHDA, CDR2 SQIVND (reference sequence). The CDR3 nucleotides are TGTGCCAGTAGTATCTCTAGCGGTACCTACAATGAGCAGTTCTTC. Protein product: CASSISSGTYNEQFF. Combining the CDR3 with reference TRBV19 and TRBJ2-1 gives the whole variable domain DGGITQSPKYLFRKEGQNVTLSCEQNLNHDAMYWYRQDPGQGLRLIYYSQIVNDFQKGDIAEGYSVSREKKESFPLTVTSAQKNPTAFYLCASSISSGTYNEQFFGPGTRLTVL.

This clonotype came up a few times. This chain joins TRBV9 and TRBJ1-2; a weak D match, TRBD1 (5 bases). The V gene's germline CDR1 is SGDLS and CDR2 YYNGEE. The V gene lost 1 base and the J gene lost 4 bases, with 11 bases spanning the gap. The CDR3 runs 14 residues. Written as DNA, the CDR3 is TGTGCCAGCAGCGTATCGGGGCAGTTCTATGGCTACACCTTC. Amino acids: CASSVSGQFYGYTF.

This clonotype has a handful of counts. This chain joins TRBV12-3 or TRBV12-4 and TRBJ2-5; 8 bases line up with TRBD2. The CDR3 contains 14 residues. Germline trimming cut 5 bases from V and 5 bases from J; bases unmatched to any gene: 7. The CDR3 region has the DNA TGTGCCAGCAGTGGACTAGCCCCACAGGAGACCCAGTACTTC. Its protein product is CASSGLAPQETQYF.

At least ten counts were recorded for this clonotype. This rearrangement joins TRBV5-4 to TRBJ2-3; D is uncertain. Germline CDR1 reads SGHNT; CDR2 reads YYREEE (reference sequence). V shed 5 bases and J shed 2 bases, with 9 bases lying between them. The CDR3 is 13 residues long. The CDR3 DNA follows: TGTGCCAGCAGACCCGGAGTCACAGATACGCAGTATTTT. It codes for CASRPGVTDTQYF.

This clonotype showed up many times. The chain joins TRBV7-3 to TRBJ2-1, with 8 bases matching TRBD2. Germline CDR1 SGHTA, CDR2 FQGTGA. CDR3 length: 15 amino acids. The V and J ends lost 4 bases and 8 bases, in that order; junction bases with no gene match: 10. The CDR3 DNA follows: TGTGCCAGCAGCTCAGGAGCGGGAGCGGTGGATGAGCAGTTCTTC. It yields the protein CASSSGAGAVDEQFF.

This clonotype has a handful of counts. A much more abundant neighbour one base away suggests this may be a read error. CDR3 DNA sequence: TGTGCCAGCAGCTTATACGGGGAGGACACTGAAGCTTTCTTT. Protein sequence: CASSLYGEDTEAFF. This chain joins TRBV7-2 and TRBJ1-1; unclear D gene. Germline assignment: CDR1 SGHTA and CDR2 FQGNSA. This CDR3 has 14 residues. The V end was cut by 2 bases, the J end by 3 bases, with 10 bases between.

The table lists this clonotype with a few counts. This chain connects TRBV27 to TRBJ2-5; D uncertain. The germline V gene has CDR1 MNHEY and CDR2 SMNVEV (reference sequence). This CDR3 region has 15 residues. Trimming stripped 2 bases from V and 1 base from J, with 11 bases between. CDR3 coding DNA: TGTGCCAGCAGTTTAACACAGAACTTCCAAGAGACCCAGTACTTC. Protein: CASSLTQNFQETQYF.

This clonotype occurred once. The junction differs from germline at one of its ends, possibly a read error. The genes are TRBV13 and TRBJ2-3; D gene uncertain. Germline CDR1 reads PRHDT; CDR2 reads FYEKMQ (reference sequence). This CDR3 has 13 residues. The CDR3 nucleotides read TGTGCCAACAGCCCGCCTAGCACAGATACGCAGTATTTT. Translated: CANSPPSTDTQYF.

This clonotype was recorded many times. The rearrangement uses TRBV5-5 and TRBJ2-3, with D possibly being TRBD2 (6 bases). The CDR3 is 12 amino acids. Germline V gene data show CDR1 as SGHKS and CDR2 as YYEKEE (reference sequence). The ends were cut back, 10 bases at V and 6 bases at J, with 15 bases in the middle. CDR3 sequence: CASTLEGDTQYF. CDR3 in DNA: TGTGCCTCCACACTGGAGGGGGATACGCAGTATTTT.

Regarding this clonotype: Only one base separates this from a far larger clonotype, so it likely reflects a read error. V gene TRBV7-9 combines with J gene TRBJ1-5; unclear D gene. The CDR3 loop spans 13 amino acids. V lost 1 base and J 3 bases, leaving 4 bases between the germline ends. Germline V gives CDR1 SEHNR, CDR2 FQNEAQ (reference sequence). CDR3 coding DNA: TGTGCCAGCAGCTTAGACACCAATCAGCCCCAGCATTTT. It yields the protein CASSLDTNQPQHF.

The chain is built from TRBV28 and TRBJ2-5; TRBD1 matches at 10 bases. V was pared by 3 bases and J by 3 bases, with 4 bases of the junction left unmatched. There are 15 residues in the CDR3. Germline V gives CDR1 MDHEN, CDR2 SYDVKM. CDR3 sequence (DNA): TGTGCCAGCAGTTTTCGGACAGGGGGTAAAGAGACCCAGTACTTC. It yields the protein CASSFRTGGKETQYF. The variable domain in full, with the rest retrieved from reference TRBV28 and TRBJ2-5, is DVKVTQSSRYLVKRTGEKVFLECVQDMDHENMFWYRQDPGLGLRLIYFSYDVKMKEKGDIPEGYSVSREKKERFSLILESASTNQTSMYLCASSFRTGGKETQYFGPGTRLLVL.

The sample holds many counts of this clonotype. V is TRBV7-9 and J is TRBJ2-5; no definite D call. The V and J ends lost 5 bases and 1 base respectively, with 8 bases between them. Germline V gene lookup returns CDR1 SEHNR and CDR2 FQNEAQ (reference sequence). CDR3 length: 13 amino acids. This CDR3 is CASSPRSQETQYF. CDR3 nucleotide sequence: TGTGCCAGCAGCCCACGGTCCCAAGAGACCCAGTACTTC.

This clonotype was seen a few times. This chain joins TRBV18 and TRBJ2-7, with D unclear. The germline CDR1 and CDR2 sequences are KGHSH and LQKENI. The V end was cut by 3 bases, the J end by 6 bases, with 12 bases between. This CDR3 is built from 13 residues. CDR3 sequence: CASSPGPVAEQYF. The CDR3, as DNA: TGTGCCAGCTCACCCGGGCCGGTCGCCGAGCAGTACTTC.

The DNA for the CDR3 is TGTGCCAGCAGCTTGGACAGGTACTCCTACAATGAGCAGTTCTTC. Its translation is CASSLDRYSYNEQFF. The chain is built from TRBV6-6 and TRBJ2-1; 7 bases are shared with TRBD1. The junction had 5 bases not matched to a gene; V was cut back by 6 bases and J by 0 bases. The germline V gene has CDR1 MNHNY and CDR2 SVGAGI (reference sequence). This CDR3 spans 15 amino acids.

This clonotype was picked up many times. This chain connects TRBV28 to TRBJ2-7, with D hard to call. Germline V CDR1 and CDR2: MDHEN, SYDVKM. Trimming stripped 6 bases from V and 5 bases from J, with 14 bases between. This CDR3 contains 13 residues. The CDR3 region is CASSEMGNHEQYF. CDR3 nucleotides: TGTGCCAGCAGCGAAATGGGGAACCACGAGCAGTACTTC. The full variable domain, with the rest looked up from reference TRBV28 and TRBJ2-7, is DVKVTQSSRYLVKRTGEKVFLECVQDMDHENMFWYRQDPGLGLRLIYFSYDVKMKEKGDIPEGYSVSREKKERFSLILESASTNQTSMYLCASSEMGNHEQYFGPGTRLTVT.